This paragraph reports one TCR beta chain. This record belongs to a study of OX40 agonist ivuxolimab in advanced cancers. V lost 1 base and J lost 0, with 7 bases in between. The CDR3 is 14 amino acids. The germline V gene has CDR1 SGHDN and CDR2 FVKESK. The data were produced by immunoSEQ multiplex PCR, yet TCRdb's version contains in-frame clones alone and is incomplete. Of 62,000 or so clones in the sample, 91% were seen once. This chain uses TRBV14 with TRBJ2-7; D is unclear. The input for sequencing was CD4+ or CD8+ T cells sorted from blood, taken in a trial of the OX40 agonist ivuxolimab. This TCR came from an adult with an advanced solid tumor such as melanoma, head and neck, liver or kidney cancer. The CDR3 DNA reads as TGTGCCAGCAGCCAAGTCTACAACTCCTACGAGCAGTACTTC. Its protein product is CASSQVYNSYEQYF.